This is a list of T cell receptor beta chains from one sample in a study of T cell responses to AZD1222 COVID-19 vaccine. Profiled with immunoSEQ multiplex PCR; TCRdb holds only in-frame clones, not every one. The repertoire includes around 150,000 clones, 90% to 95% of them detected once, and under 6% sits in the top ten. The source material was peripheral blood, sampled 28 days after the second AZD1222 dose. These receptors were taken from an adult who received the AZD1222 COVID-19 vaccine. CDR3s include the opening cysteine and the closing phenylalanine or tryptophan.

v_gene,j_gene,CDR3aa
TRBV6-6,TRBJ1-5,CASSYSRDRARQPQHF
TRBV7-8,TRBJ2-3,CASSLERAQYF
TRBV30,TRBJ2-7,CAWSGWQRGGYEQYF
TRBV3-1/TRBV3-2,TRBJ1-5,CASSQKGHQPQHF
TRBV7-2,TRBJ2-3,CASSLGGVTQYF
TRBV15,TRBJ1-3,CATSRLTGAITIYF
TRBV5-1,TRBJ2-7,CASSSGPTTSGYEQYF
TRBV27,TRBJ2-7,CASSPVLETGWGEQYF
TRBV6-2/TRBV6-3,TRBJ1-2,CASSYRQGSPYGYTF
TRBV11-3,TRBJ1-1,CASSARENTEAFF
TRBV7-6,TRBJ2-1,CASRHQAGHNLWFPYNEQFF
TRBV5-3,TRBJ1-5,CARSTRRVKDQPQHF
TRBV6-5,TRBJ1-2,CASKLTGQGYGYTF
TRBV11-2,TRBJ1-6,CASSRDLASYNSPLHF
TRBV2,TRBJ2-5,CASRREGQETQYF
TRBV2,TRBJ2-6,CASSLQGTGANVLTF
TRBV20-1,TRBJ1-1,CSARRQIEAFF
TRBV6-6,TRBJ2-2,CASSYGGETGELFF
TRBV29-1,TRBJ1-1,CSVEGTGRGTEAFF
TRBV6-1,TRBJ1-4,CASSDQGTDKLFF
TRBV30,TRBJ2-7,CAWGIRNYEQYF
TRBV4-1,TRBJ2-3,CASSDTGRSGDTQYF
TRBV7-2,TRBJ2-7,CASRGSGSYEQYF
TRBV7-2,TRBJ2-1,CASPSGSYNEQFF
TRBV30,TRBJ2-2,CAWKRTSNTGELFF
TRBV11-3,TRBJ2-2,CASSFRLAGPTGELFF
TRBV29-1,TRBJ2-7,CSVEGLAASEQYF
TRBV4-2,TRBJ2-1,CASSQRTQREGIDEQFF
TRBV19,TRBJ2-2,CASSSNREVGELFF
TRBV5-1,TRBJ1-5,CASSSRQSLRDQPQHF
TRBV6-5,TRBJ2-7,CASAGTDSYEQYF
TRBV3-1/TRBV3-2,TRBJ2-2,CASSRSASGELFF
TRBV5-6,TRBJ1-1,CASSFYGGSSNTEAFF
TRBV15,TRBJ2-7,CATSRAQSYEQYF
TRBV7-9,TRBJ2-3,CASSSRPGLKADTQYF
TRBV3-1/TRBV3-2,TRBJ1-2,CASSQDSGNHGYTF
TRBV7-9,TRBJ1-1,CASSYNMNTEAFF
TRBV27,TRBJ1-2,CASSSTGSPNYGYTF
TRBV5-1,TRBJ1-1,CASSLKGESLNTEAFF
TRBV6-2/TRBV6-3,TRBJ1-4,CASSPGITNEKLFF
TRBV28,TRBJ1-5,CASSFPDTNSHQPQHF